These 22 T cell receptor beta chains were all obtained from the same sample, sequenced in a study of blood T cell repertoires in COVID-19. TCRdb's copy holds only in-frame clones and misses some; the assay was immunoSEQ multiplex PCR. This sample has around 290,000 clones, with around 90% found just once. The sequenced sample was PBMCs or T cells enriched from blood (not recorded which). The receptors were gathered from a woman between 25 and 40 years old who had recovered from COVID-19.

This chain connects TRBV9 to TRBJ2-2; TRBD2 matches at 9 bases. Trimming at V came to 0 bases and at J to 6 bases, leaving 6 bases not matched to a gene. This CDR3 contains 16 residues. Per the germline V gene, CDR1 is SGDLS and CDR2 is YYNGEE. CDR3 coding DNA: TGTGCCAGCAGCGTAGTGTTTAGCGGGGGATCCGGGGAGCTGTTTTTT. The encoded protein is CASSVVFSGGSGELFF.

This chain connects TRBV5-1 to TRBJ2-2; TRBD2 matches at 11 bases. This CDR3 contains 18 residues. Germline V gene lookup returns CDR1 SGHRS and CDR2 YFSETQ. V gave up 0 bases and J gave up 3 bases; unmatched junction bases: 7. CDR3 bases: TGCGCCAGCAGCTTGGTTGGTAGCGGGAGGGCCTACACCGGGGAGCTGTTTTTT. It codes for CASSLVGSGRAYTGELFF.

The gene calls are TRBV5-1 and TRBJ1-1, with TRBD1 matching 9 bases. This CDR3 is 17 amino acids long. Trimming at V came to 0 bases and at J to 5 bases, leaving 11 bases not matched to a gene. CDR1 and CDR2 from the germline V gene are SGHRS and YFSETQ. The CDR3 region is CASSLAQGTGRRTEAFF. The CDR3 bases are TGCGCCAGCAGCTTGGCGCAAGGGACAGGGCGGAGGACTGAAGCTTTCTTT.

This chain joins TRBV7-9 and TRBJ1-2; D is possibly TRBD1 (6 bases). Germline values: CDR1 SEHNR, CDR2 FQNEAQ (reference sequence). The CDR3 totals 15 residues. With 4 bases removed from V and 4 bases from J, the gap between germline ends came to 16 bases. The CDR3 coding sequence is TGTGCCAGCAGCTCAACGGACAGACTTTTCTATGGCTACACCTTC. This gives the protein CASSSTDRLFYGYTF.

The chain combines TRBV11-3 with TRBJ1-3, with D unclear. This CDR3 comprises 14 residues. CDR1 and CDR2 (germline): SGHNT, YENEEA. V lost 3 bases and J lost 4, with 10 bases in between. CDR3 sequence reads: CASSFGDAGNTIYF. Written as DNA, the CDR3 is TGTGCCAGCAGCTTCGGGGATGCCGGAAACACCATATATTTT.

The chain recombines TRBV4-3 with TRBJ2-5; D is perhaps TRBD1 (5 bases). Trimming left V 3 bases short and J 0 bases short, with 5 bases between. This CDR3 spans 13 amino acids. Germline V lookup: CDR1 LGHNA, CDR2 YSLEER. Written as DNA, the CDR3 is TGCGCCAGCAGCCAGGACAACCAAGAGACCCAGTACTTC. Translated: CASSQDNQETQYF.

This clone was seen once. The CDR3 here is CASSAGAGANVLTF. For the CDR3, the DNA is TGTGCCAGTAGTGCGGGAGCTGGGGCCAACGTCCTGACTTTC. The chain combines TRBV19 with TRBJ2-6; TRBD2 agrees at 7 bases. Germline V gene data show CDR1 as LNHDA and CDR2 as SQIVND (reference sequence). The V segment lost 5 bases and the J segment 2 bases; nucleotides outside the gene matches: 0. CDR3 length: 14 amino acids.

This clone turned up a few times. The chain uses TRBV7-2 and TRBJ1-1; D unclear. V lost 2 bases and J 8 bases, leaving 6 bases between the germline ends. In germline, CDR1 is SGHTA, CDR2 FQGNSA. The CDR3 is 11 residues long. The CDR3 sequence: CASSLSREAFF. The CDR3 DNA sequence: TGTGCCAGCAGCTTATCCCGGGAAGCTTTCTTT.

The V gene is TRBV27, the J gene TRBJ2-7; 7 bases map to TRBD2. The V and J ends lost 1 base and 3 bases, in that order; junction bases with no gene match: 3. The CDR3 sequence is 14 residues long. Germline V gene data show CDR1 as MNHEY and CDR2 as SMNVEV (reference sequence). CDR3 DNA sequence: TGTGCCAGCAGTTTATTGCGGGGGAACTACGAGCAGTACTTC. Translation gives CASSLLRGNYEQYF.

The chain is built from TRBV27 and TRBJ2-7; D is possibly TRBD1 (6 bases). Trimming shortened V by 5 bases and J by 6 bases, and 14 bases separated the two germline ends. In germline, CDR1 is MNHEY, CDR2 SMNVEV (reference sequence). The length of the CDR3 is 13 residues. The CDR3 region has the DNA TGTGCCAGCAGTCTAAGTGGGACAACCGAGCAGTACTTC. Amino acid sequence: CASSLSGTTEQYF.

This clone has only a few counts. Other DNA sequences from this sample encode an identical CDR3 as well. CDR3 DNA sequence: TGTGCCAGCAGCCAAGGGGCAGGCTACACCTTC. Residues: CASSQGAGYTF. This sequence joins TRBV3-1 (or the pseudogene TRBV3-2) and TRBJ1-2, with D uncertain. CDR3 length: 11 residues. Deletions cut 1 base from V and 8 bases from J, with 5 bases between. Germline lookup yields CDR1 LGHDT and CDR2 YNNKEL (reference sequence).

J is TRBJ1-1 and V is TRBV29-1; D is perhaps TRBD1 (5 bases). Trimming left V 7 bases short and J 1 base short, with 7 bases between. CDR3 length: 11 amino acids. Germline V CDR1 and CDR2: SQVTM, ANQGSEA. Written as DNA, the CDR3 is TGCAGCGCGACAGAGAACACTGAAGCTTTCTTT. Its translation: CSATENTEAFF.

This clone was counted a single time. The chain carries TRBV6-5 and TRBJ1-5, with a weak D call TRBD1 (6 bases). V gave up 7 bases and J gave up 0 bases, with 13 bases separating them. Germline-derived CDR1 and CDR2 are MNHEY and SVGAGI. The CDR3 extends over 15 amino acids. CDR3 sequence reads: CASTQGQASNQPQHF. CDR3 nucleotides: TGTGCCAGCACCCAGGGGCAGGCTAGCAATCAGCCCCAGCATTTT.

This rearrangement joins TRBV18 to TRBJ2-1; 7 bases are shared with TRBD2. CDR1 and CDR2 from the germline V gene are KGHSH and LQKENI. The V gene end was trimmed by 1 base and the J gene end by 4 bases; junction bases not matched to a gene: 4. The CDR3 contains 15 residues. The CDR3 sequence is CASSPRREFYNEQFF. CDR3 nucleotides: TGTGCCAGCTCACCACGGCGGGAGTTTTACAATGAGCAGTTCTTC.

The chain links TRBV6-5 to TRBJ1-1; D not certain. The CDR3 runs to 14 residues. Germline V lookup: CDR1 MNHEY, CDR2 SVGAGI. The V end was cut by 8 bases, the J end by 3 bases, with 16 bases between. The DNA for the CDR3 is TGTGCCAGCTTAAACCCTAGGAGGGACACTGAAGCTTTCTTT. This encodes CASLNPRRDTEAFF.

The CDR3 nucleotides are TGTGCCAGCAGCTCCGGGACAGGTAGGAAACCTCTACTCTACGAGCAGTACTTC. This encodes CASSSGTGRKPLLYEQYF. The rearrangement uses TRBV3-1 (or the pseudogene TRBV3-2) and TRBJ2-7; 8 bases fit TRBD1. The junction had 18 bases not matched to a gene; V was cut back by 5 bases and J by 3 bases. CDR3 length: 18 residues. Germline V lookup: CDR1 LGHDT, CDR2 YNNKEL (reference sequence).

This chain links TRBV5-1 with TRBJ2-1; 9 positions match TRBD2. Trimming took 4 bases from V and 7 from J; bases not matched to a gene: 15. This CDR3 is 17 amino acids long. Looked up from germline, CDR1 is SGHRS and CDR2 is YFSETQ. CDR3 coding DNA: TGCGCCAGCAGCAAGGCGCCTCGCGGGGGGGCTTTGAATGAGCAGTTCTTC. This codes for CASSKAPRGGALNEQFF.

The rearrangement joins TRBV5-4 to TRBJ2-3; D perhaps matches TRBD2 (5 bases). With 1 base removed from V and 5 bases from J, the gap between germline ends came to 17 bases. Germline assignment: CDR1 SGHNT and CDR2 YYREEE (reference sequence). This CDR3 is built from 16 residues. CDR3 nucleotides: TGTGCCAGCAGCTTGTGGCTAGCAGGTGTTCAAGATACGCAGTATTTT. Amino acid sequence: CASSLWLAGVQDTQYF.

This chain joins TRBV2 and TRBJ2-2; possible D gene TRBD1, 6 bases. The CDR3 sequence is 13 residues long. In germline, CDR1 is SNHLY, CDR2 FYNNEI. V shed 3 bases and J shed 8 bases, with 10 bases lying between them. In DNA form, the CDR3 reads TGTGCCAGCAGTGACGCCAGGGGAGGGGAGCTGTTTTTT. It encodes CASSDARGGELFF.

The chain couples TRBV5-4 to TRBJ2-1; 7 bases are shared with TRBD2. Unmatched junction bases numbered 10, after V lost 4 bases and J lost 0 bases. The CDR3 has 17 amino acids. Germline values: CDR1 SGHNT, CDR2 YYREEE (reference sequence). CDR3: CASSPMGGTSSYNEQFF. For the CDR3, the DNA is TGTGCCAGCAGCCCCATGGGGGGGACGAGCTCCTACAATGAGCAGTTCTTC.

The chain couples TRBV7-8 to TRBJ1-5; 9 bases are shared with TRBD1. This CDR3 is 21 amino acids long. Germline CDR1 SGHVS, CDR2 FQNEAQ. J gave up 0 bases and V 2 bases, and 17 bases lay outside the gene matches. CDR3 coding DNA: TGTGCCAGCAGCTTATCCAGGGCCGGGACAGGGCTATCTTATAGCAATCAGCCCCAGCATTTT. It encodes CASSLSRAGTGLSYSNQPQHF.

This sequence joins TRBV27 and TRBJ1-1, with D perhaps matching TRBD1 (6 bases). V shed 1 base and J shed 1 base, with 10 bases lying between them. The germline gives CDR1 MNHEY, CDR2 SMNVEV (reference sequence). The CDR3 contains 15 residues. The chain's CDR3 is CASSLLPTGNTEAFF. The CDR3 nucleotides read TGTGCCAGCAGTTTATTACCGACAGGGAACACTGAAGCTTTCTTT.